In this sample, the clone carrying this TCR beta chain turned up a few times. The sample is drawn from a study of spatial heterogeneity in lung cancer. On the study more broadly: When follow-up PBMC samples existed, they were sequenced (at a median of about 2 years after resection). Raw sequencing reads included, on average, more than eight appearances of each unique TCR and UMI combination.

Time point here: blood at routine non-recurrence follow-up after resection. Material for sequencing was whole RNA from tumor, nontumor lung or frozen PBMC, left unsorted. Every molecule of TCR cDNA had its own unique molecular identifier. TCRdb recomputed calls from the 5' RACE reads with MiXCR, one row per CDR3 protein. This table holds fewer than 55,000 distinct CDR3 sequences, roughly 7% found once. The germline V and J ends were trimmed by 7 bases and 0 bases, with 18 bases remaining between them. The V gene's germline CDR1 is DFQATT and CDR2 SNEGSKA (reference sequence). This CDR3 is 15 amino acids long.

The rearrangement uses TRBV20-1 and TRBJ1-2; tentatively, D is TRBD1 (5 bases). Material: PBMCs, obtained at follow-up. This receptor was identified in a female donor with early-stage non-small cell lung cancer. CDR3 amino acids: CSVRDPGATNYGYTF. In DNA, the CDR3 is TGCAGTGTCCGGGACCCGGGAGCTACTAACTATGGCTACACCTTC.